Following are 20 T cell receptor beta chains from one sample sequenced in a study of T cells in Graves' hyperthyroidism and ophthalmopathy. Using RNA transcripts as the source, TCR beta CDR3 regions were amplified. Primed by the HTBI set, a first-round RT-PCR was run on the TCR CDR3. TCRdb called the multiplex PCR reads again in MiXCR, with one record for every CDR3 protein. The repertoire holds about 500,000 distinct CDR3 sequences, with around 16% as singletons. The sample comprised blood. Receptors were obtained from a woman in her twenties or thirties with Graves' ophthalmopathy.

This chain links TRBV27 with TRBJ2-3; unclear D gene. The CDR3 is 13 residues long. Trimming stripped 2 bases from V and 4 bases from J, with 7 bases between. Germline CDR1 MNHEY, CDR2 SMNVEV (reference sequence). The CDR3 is CASSLKLADTQYF. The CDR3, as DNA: TGTGCCAGCAGTTTAAAGCTCGCAGATACGCAGTATTTT.

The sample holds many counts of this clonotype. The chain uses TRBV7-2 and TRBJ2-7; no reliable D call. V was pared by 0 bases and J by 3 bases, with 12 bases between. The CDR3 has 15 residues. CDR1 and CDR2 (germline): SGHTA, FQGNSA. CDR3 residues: CASSLALSEFYEQYF. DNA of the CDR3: TGTGCCAGCAGCTTAGCGCTCTCAGAGTTCTACGAGCAGTACTTC.

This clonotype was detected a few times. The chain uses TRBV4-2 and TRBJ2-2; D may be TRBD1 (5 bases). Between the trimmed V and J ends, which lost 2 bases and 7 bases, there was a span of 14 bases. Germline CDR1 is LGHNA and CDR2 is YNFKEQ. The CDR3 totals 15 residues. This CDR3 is CASSQSPLDSGELFF. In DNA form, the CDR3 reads TGTGCCAGCAGCCAAAGCCCTCTAGACAGCGGGGAGCTGTTTTTT.

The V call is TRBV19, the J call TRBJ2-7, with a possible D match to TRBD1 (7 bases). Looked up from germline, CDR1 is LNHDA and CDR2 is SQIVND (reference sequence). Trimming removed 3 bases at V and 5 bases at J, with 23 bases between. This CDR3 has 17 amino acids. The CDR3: CASSMIPGGSDINEQYF. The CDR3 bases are TGTGCCAGTAGTATGATTCCAGGGGGGTCAGATATCAACGAGCAGTACTTC.

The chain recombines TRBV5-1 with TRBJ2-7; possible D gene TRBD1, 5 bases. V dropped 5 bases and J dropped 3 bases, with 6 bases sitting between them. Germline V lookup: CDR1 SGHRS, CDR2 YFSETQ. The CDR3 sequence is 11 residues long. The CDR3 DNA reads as TGCGCCAGCAGGGACAACTACGAGCAGTACTTC. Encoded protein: CASRDNYEQYF.

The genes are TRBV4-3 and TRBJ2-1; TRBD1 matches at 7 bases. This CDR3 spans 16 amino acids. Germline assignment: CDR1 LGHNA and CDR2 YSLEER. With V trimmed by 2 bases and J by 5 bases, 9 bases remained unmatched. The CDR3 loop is CASSQTTGTDNNEQFF. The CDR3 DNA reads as TGCGCCAGCAGCCAAACAACCGGGACAGATAACAATGAGCAGTTCTTC.

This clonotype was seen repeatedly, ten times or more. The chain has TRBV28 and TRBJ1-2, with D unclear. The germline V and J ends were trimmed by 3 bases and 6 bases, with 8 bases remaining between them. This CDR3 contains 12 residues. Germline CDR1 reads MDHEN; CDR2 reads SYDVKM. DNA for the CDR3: TGTGCCAGCAGTTTGCTAGAGAATGGCTACACCTTC. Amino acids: CASSLLENGYTF.

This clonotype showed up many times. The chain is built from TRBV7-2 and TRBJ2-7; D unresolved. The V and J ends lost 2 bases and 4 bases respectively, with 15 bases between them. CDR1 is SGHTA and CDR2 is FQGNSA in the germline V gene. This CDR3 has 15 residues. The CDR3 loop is CASSLYPFPVYEQYF. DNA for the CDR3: TGTGCCAGCAGCTTATACCCGTTTCCCGTGTACGAGCAGTACTTC.

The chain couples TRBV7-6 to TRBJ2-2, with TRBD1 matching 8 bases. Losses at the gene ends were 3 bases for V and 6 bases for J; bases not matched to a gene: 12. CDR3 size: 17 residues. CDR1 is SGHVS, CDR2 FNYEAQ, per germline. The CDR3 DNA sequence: TGTGCCAGCAGCTTCCAAATCGGACAGGGTTTCCCCGGGGAGCTGTTTTTT. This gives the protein CASSFQIGQGFPGELFF.

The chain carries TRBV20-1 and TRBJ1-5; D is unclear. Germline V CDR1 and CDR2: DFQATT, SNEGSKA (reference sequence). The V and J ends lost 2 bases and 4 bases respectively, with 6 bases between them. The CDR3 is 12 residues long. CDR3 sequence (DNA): TGCAGTGCTAGACAAGCTAATCAGCCCCAGCATTTT. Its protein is CSARQANQPQHF.

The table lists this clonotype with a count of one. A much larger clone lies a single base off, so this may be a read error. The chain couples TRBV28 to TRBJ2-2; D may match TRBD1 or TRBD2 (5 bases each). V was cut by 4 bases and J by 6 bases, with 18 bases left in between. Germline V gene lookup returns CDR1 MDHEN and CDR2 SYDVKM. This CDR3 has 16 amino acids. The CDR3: CASSSLGTYNAGELFF. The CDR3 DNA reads TGTGCCAGCAGTTCCCTAGGGACCTATAACGCCGGGGAGCTGTTTTTT. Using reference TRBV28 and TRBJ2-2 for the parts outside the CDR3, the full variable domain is DVKVTQSSRYLVKRTGEKVFLECVQDMDHENMFWYRQDPGLGLRLIYFSYDVKMKEKGDIPEGYSVSREKKERFSLILESASTNQTSMYLCASSSLGTYNAGELFFGEGSRLTVL.

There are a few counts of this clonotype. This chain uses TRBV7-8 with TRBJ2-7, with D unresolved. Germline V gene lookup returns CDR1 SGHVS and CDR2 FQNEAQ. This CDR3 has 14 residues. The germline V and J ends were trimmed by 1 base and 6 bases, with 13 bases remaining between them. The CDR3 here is CASSLVGNQREQYF. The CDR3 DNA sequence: TGTGCCAGCAGCTTAGTAGGGAATCAGCGCGAGCAGTACTTC.

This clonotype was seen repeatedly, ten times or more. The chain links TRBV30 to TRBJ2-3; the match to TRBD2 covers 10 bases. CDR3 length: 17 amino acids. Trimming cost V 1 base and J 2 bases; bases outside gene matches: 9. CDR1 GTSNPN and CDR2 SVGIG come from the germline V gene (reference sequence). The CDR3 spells CAWSGTRTSGHTDTQYF. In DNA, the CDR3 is TGTGCCTGGAGTGGGACCCGGACTAGCGGACACACAGATACGCAGTATTTT. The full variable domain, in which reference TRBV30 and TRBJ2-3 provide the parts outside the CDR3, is SQTIHQWPATLVQPVGSPLSLECTVEGTSNPNLYWYRQAAGRGLQLLFYSVGIGQISSEVPQNLSASRPQDRQFILSSKKLLLSDSGFYLCAWSGTRTSGHTDTQYFGPGTRLTVL.

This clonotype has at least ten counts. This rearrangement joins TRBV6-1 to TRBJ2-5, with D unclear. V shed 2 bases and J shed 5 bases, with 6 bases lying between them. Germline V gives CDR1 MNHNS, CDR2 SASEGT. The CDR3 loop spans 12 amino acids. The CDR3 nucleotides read TGTGCCAGCAGTGAAATAAGGGAGACCCAGTACTTC. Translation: CASSEIRETQYF.

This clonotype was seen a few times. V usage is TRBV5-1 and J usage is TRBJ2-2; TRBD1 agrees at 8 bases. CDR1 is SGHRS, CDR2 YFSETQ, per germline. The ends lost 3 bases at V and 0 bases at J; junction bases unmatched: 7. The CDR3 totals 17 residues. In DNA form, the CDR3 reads TGCGCCAGCAGCTCCGGACAGGGCGAACCGAACACCGGGGAGCTGTTTTTT. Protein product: CASSSGQGEPNTGELFF. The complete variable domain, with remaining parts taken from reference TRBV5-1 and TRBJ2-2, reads KAGVTQTPRYLIKTRGQQVTLSCSPISGHRSVSWYQQTPGQGLQFLFEYFSETQRNKGNFPGRFSGRQFSNSRSEMNVSTLELGDSALYLCASSSGQGEPNTGELFFGEGSRLTVL.

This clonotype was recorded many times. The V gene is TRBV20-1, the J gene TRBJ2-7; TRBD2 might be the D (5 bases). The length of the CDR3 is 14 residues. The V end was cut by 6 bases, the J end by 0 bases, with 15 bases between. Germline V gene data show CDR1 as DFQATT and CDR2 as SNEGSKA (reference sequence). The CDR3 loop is CSASRAGSSYEQYF. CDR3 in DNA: TGCAGTGCCTCTAGGGCGGGCAGCTCCTACGAGCAGTACTTC.

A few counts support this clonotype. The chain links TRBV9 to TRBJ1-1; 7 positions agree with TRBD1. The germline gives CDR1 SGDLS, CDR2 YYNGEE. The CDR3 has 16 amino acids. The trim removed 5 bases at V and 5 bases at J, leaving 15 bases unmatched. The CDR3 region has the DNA TGTGCCAGCAGTGAACCAAGAACAGGGGTTGATACTGAAGCTTTCTTT. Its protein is CASSEPRTGVDTEAFF. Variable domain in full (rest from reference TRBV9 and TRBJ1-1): DSGVTQTPKHLITATGQRVTLRCSPRSGDLSVYWYQQSLDQGLQFLIQYYNGEERAKGNILERFSAQQFPDLHSELNLSSLELGDSALYFCASSEPRTGVDTEAFFGQGTRLTVV.

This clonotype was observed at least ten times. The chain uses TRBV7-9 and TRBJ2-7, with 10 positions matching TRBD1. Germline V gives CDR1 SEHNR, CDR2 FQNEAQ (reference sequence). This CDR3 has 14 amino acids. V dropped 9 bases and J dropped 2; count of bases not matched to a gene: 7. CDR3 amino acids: CASRGQGDPYEQYF. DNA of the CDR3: TGTGCCAGTCGAGGACAGGGGGACCCCTACGAGCAGTACTTC.

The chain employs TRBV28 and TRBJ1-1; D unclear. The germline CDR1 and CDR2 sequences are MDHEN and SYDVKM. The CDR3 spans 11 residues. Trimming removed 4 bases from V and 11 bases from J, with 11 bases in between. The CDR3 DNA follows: TGTGCCAGCAGTTCCTCGGGATTGGCTTTCTTT. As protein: CASSSSGLAFF. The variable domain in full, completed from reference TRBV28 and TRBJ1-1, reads DVKVTQSSRYLVKRTGEKVFLECVQDMDHENMFWYRQDPGLGLRLIYFSYDVKMKEKGDIPEGYSVSREKKERFSLILESASTNQTSMYLCASSSSGLAFFGQGTRLTVV.

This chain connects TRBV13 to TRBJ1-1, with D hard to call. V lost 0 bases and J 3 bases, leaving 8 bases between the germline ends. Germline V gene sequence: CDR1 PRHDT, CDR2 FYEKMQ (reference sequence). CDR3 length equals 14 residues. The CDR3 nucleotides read TGTGCCAGCAGCTTAGGGGCCGGGGACACTGAAGCTTTCTTT. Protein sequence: CASSLGAGDTEAFF.